The count of the clone carrying this T cell receptor beta chain is one. Assay: immunoSEQ multiplex PCR; the TCRdb copy retains only in-frame clones and omits some. Of about 48,000 clones listed, around 85% were seen once; the top ten hold approximately 1.2%. Germline V gene lookup returns CDR1 SGDLS and CDR2 YYNGEE. The CDR3 is 15 amino acids. Between the trimmed V and J ends, which lost 7 bases and 0 bases, there was a span of 16 bases. This specimen comes from a study of OX40 agonist ivuxolimab in advanced cancers. This chain links TRBV9 with TRBJ2-5; possibly TRBD2 for D (6 bases). The clonotype originates from an adult with an advanced solid tumor such as melanoma, head and neck, liver or kidney cancer. This specimen was CD4+ or CD8+ T cells sorted from blood, taken in a trial of the OX40 agonist ivuxolimab. The CDR3, as DNA: TGTGCCAGCTCAACTCTGGCGGGGAACCAAGAGACCCAGTACTTC. This translates into CASSTLAGNQETQYF.